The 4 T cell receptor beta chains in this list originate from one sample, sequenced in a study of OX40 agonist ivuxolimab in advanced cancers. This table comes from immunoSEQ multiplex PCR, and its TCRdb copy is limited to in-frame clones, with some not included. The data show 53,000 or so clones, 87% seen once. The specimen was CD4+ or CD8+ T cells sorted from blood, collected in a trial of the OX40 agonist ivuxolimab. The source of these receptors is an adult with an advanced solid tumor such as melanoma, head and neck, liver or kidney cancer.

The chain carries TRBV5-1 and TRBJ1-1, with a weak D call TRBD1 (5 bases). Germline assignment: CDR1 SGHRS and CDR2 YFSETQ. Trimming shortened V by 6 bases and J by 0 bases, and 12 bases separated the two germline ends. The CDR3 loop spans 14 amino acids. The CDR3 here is CASIDGRVNTEAFF. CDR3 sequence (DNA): TGCGCCAGCATAGACGGCAGGGTGAACACTGAAGCTTTCTTT.

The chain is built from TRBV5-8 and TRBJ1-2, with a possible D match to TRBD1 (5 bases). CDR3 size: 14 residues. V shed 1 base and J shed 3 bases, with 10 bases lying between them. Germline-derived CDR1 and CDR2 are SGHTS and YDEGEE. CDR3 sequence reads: CASSLWGVDYGYTF. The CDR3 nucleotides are TGTGCCAGCAGCTTGTGGGGGGTAGACTATGGCTACACCTTC.

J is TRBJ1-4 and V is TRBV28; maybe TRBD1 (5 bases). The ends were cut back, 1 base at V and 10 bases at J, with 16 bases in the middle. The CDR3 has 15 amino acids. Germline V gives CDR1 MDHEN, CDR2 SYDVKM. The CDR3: CASSLSGGMGGKLFF. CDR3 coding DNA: TGTGCCAGCAGTTTATCGGGGGGGATGGGAGGAAAACTGTTTTTT.

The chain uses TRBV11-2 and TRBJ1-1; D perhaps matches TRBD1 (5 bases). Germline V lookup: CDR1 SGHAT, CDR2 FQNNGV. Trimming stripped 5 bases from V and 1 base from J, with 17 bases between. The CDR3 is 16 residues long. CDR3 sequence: CASSPWVGDPNTEAFF. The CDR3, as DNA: TGTGCCAGCAGCCCCTGGGTAGGGGACCCGAACACTGAAGCTTTCTTT. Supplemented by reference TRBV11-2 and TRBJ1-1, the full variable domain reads EAGVAQSPRYKIIEKRQSVAFWCNPISGHATLYWYQQILGQGPKLLIQFQNNGVVDDSQLPKDRFSAERLKGVDSTLKIQPAKLEDSAVYLCASSPWVGDPNTEAFFGQGTRLTVV.